This T cell receptor (beta chain) was profiled in a study of human T cells and chemical hapten exposure. For the study at large: Patch tests containing 0.01% DPC, applied to the upper back, were read at 6 days. A patient group, mainly female, showed alopecia areata, totalis or universalis. Overall study results and limits: With patch test score, the counts of PT1 expanded TCRs showed a positive correlation.

With respect to this clonotype: Its target is not known.

Noted time point: patch test 1, 2 weeks after DPC sensitization. Treatment noted: therapeutic diphenylcyclopropenone sensitization with weekly scalp DPC. Blood, whole and unfractionated, served as the source for total RNA extraction. This CDR3 spans 15 amino acids. Germline V gene sequence: CDR1 LGHDT, CDR2 YNNKEL (reference sequence). Trimming cost V 3 bases and J 3 bases, with 14 bases left between them. TCRdb processed the RACE reads anew with MiXCR; each CDR3 protein has one entry. The table includes 65,000 to 85,000 distinct CDR3 sequences, 10% detected once. The chain uses TRBV3-1 and TRBJ2-5; a possible D gene is TRBD1 (5 bases). This TCR derives from a woman aged 50 to 65 with alopecia areata. Some clones in this sample may be carry-over from other donors' samples. The specimen was whole blood, collected in connection with sensitization to the hapten diphenylcyclopropenone (DPC). The CDR3 sequence: CASSHGTTVKETQYF. For the CDR3, the DNA is TGTGCCAGCAGCCACGGAACGACAGTCAAAGAGACCCAGTACTTC.